This TCR beta chain appears in the sequencing data of a study of PD-L1 blockade in urothelial cancer. TCRdb's copy holds only in-frame clones and misses some; the assay was immunoSEQ multiplex PCR. The profile shows about 91,000 clones, 83% of them singletons. The sample's time point: peripheral blood 6 weeks after treatment start. V shed 4 bases and J shed 8 bases, with 11 bases lying between them. Germline V gives CDR1 DFQATT, CDR2 SNEGSKA (reference sequence). This CDR3 is 11 amino acids long. Material: PBMCs, obtained around atezolizumab (anti-PD-L1) treatment. This TCR derives from a man in his sixties or seventies with urothelial cancer. V gene TRBV20-1 combines with J gene TRBJ1-2; D not resolved. CDR3 residues: CSATYLRGYTF. The CDR3 DNA follows: TGCAGTGCTACCTACCTGAGGGGCTACACCTTC.